The rows below give T cell receptor beta chains drawn from one sample of a study of CD8+CD57+ T cells in acquired aplastic anemia. TCRdb reprocessed the reads with MiXCR, giving one entry per CDR3 protein. Of some 240,000 distinct CDR3 sequences in the sample, 30% to 40% were seen once. The source material was sorted CD4+, CD8+, or CD8+CD57+ T cells (not recorded which) from PBMCs. The receptors shown here come from a human donor in good health, serving as a control. Each CDR3 is given with its conserved first and last residue. A D gene is named only where the DNA matches it firmly. Not every row has a clone size; where given, it reads once, few, many or a size class.

CDR3nt	CDR3aa	abundance	j_gene	v_gene	d_gene
TGTGCCAGCAGGTCGACAGGAAACACCGGGGAGCTGTTTTTT	CASRSTGNTGELFF	-	TRBJ2-2	TRBV7-2	-
TGTGCCAGTAGTATTTCTCTAGTTGGGGACAGGGTCGCACTACCCTTC	CASSISLVGDRVALPF	many	TRBJ1-2	TRBV19	TRBD1
TGTGCCAGCAGGGCCGAACAGGGGTCCGAGCAGTACTTC	CASRAEQGSEQYF	many	TRBJ2-7	TRBV6-1	TRBD1
TGCAGCGTTGTAAGGACTAGCGGGATTAATGAGCAGTTCTTC	CSVVRTSGINEQFF	-	TRBJ2-1	TRBV29-1	TRBD2
TGTGCCAGCAGTTTTGAGCAGGGAAGTGAAAAACTGTTTTTT	CASSFEQGSEKLFF	-	TRBJ1-4	TRBV12-3/TRBV12-4	-
TGCAGTGCTGTAGGAGGCGTGGTGAACAATGAGCAGTTCTTC	CSAVGGVVNNEQFF	many	TRBJ2-1	TRBV20-1	-
TGTGCCACCAGCAGAGGGGTGTATAGCAATCAGCCCCAGCATTTT	CATSRGVYSNQPQHF	-	TRBJ1-5	TRBV15	-
TGTGCCAGTAGTATATCGGGGTACGGCTACACCTTC	CASSISGYGYTF	many	TRBJ1-2	TRBV19	-
TGCAGTGCTAGAGCCAGGGTGGTTGGAGAGACCCAGTACTTC	CSARARVVGETQYF	many	TRBJ2-5	TRBV20-1	-
TGCGCCAGCAGCGAAAGCGGGGATCGCTACGAGCAGTACTTC	CASSESGDRYEQYF	many	TRBJ2-7	TRBV10-1	TRBD2
TGTGCCAGTAGGAAACAGGACCGTAATGAAAAACTGTTTTTT	CASRKQDRNEKLFF	-	TRBJ1-4	TRBV19	-
TGCAGCGTTGCGGGCAGCTTCTCCTACAATGAGCAGTTCTTC	CSVAGSFSYNEQFF	many	TRBJ2-1	TRBV29-1	-
TGTGCCAGCAGTGAGAAACAGGGGAGGGAGTACTTC	CASSEKQGREYF	-	TRBJ2-7	TRBV2	-
TGCAGTGCTCAAACTACTGACTCCTACGAGCAGTACTTC	CSAQTTDSYEQYF	-	TRBJ2-7	TRBV20-1	-
TGCAGCGTTGCTGACAGGGGGCGCATTAGCTATGGCTACACCTTC	CSVADRGRISYGYTF	many	TRBJ1-2	TRBV29-1	TRBD1
TGTGCCAGCAGTCCTACGCGTCTCTGGGGCAGGGGGCAAGAGACCCAGTACTTC	CASSPTRLWGRGQETQYF	-	TRBJ2-5	TRBV28	TRBD1
TGTGCCAGCAGCGGATACACTGAAGCTTTCTTT	CASSGYTEAFF	few	TRBJ1-1	TRBV11-2	-
TGCGCCAGCAGTGAGTGGGACAGGGGACTTCCCTACGAGCAGTACTTC	CASSEWDRGLPYEQYF	-	TRBJ2-7	TRBV10-1	TRBD1
TGCAGTGCTCCACGGACAGGTTCAAAGAACACTGAAGCTTTCTTT	CSAPRTGSKNTEAFF	once	TRBJ1-1	TRBV20-1	TRBD1
TGCGCCAGCAGCTTGCCAGGTCTAGAATACGAGCAGTACTTC	CASSLPGLEYEQYF	many	TRBJ2-7	TRBV5-1	-